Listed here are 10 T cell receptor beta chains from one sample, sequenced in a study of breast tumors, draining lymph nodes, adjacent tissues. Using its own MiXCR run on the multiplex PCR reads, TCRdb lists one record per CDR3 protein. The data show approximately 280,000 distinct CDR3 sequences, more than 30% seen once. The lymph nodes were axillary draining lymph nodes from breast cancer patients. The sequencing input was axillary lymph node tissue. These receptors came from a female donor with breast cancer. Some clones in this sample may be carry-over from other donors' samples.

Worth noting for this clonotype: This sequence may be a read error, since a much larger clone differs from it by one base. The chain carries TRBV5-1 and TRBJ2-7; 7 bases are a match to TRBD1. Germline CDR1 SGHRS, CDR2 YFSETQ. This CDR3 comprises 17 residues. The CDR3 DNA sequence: TGCGTCAGCAGCTCCGACAGGGTAAAGCCACTCTCCTACGAGCAGTACTTC. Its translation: CVSSSDRVKPLSYEQYF. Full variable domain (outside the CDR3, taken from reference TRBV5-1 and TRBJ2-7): KAGVTQTPRYLIKTRGQQVTLSCSPISGHRSVSWYQQTPGQGLQFLFEYFSETQRNKGNFPGRFSGRQFSNSRSEMNVSTLELGDSALYLCVSSSDRVKPLSYEQYFGPGTRLTVT.

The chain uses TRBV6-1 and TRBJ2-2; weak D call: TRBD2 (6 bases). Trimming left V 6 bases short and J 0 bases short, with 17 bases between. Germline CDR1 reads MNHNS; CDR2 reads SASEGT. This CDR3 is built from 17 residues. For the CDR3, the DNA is TGTGCCAGCAGAGGGACTCGGGAGCCCGCGAACACCGGGGAGCTGTTTTTT. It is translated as CASRGTREPANTGELFF.

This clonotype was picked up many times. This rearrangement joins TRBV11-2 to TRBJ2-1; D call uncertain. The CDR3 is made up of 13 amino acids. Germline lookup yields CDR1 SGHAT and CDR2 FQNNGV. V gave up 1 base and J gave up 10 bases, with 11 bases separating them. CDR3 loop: CASSLAAGSEQFF. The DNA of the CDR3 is TGTGCCAGCAGCTTAGCCGCCGGGTCCGAGCAGTTCTTC.

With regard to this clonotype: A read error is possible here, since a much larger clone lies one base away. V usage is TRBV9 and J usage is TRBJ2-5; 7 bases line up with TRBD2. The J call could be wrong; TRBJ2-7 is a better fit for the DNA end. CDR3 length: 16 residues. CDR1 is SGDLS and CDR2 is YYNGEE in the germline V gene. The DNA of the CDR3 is TGTGCCAGCAGCGTAGGGATCGGGGGGAACCCCTACGAGCAGTACTTC. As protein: CASSVGIGGNPYEQYF.

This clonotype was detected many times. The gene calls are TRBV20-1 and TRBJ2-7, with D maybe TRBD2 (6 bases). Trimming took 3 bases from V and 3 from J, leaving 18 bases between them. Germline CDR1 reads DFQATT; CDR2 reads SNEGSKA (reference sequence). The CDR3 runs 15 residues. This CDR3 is CSARSIRLALYEQYF. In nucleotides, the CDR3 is TGCAGTGCTAGGTCAATCCGGCTAGCGCTCTACGAGCAGTACTTC.

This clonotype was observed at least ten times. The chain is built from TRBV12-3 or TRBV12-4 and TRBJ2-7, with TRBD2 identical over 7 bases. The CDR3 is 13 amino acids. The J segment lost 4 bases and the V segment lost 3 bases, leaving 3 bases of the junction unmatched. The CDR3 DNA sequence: TGTGCCAGCAGTTTTTTGCGGGGGTACGAGCAGTACTTC. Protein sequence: CASSFLRGYEQYF.

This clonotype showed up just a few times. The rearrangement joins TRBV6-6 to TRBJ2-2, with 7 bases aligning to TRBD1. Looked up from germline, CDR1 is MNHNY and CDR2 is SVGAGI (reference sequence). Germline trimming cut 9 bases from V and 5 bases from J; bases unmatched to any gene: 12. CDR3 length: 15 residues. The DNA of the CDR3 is TGTGCCAGTAAAAGCACAGGGGATCCTACCGGGGAGCTGTTTTTT. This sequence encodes CASKSTGDPTGELFF.

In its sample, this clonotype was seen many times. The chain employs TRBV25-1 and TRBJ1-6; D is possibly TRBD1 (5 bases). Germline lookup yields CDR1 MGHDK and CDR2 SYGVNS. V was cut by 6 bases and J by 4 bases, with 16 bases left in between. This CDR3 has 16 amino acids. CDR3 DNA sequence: TGTGCCAGCAGCCCCCTCCAGGGCGGGTATAATTCACCCCTCCACTTT. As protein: CASSPLQGGYNSPLHF.

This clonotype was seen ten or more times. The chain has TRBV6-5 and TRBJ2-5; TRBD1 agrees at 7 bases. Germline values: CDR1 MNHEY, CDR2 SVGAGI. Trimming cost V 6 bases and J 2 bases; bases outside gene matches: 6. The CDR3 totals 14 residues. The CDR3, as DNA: TGTGCCAGCAGGGACCGGGACAGACAAGAGACCCAGTACTTC. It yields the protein CASRDRDRQETQYF.

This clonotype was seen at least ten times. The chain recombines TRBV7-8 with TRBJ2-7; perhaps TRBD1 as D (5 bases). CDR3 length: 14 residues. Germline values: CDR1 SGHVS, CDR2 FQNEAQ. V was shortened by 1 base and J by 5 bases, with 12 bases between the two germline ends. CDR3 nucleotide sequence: TGTGCCAGCAGCTTAGTTGTGGGGCCACACGAGCAGTACTTC. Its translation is CASSLVVGPHEQYF.